This T cell receptor (beta chain) was obtained from a study of a mutant IDH1 vaccine in newly diagnosed glioma (dated by TCRdb to the early 2020s). As for the study more broadly: Vaccination started 4-6 weeks after radiotherapy alone, or was given together with temozolomide cycles in the groups whose treatment included chemotherapy. Of the roughly 31 treated patients, approximately 62% were male and approximately 40% were female, and the mean age was around 40 years. Prior to enrollment, standard therapy consisting of radiotherapy alone, temozolomide alone, or radiochemotherapy with temozolomide had been administered to patients, with the combination being received by most patients. The week-35 safety follow-up took place at visit V12, and the week-47 end of study took place at visit V13. Peripheral blood was drawn at six visits: V03 (baseline), V05, V07, V10, V12 and V13. For exploratory analyses, about 25 treated patients had longitudinal TCRB deep sequencing done wherever samples were available. Overall study results and their limits: The authors stated that sample limitations prevented analyses of patient blood samples from being reproduced. Changes in the top peripheral T cell clonotypes picked up by TCRB sequencing did not appear to be linked to pseudoprogression. Across multiple MHC alleles, vaccine-induced immune responses were seen in more than 90% of patients. Selection of PBMC samples for TCRB deep sequencing was based on availability.

In regard to this clone: Its antigen specificity is not known. No quality values exist for individual bases; no much larger clone is one base distant.

The library came from the immunoSEQ multiplex PCR assay. The hsTCRB Kit was used according to the manufacturer's protocol to amplify rearranged TCR beta chain sequences. Sequencing of TCRB libraries was carried out on an Illumina MiSeq. In the original analysis: Demultiplexing, trimming and gene mapping were performed with the kit vendor's proprietary platform. Drawn from immuneACCESS, this table holds only the in-frame rearrangements with V and J called that TCRdb kept. Clones are partly lost; checked studies trace under half to an unresolved V gene and leave the rest unexplained. Clone size and the V and J calls come from that table; the DNA yielded D and trimming. In all, the sample holds about 60,000 clones, and around four fifths of those were seen once. The top ten hold 3.5% to 4.5% of the sample. The time point label on this specimen signifies: week 35, safety follow-up. A 20-mer mutant IDH1 peptide at 300 micrograms in Montanide made up each vaccine dose, which was injected subcutaneously together with topical imiquimod. Across visits V03 through V10, patients got a total of eight vaccinations, given in weeks 1, 3, 5, 7, 11, 15, 19 and 23. Newly diagnosed WHO grade 3 or 4 IDH1-mutant astrocytomas showing loss of nuclear ATRX were present in the donors. The samples were drawn from NOA16, a multicentre, single-arm, open-label phase I trial in Germany that tested a mutant IDH1 peptide vaccine in humans for the first time. Genomic DNA for TCRB sequencing was isolated from EDTA blood with the DNeasy Blood and Tissue Kit.

This TCR came from a man younger than 45 with glioma. The sample consisted of PBMCs, taken from a glioma patient whose treatment included an IDH1 peptide vaccine.

The CDR3 reads as follows: CSGDRNSPDTQYF. The bases are TGCAGCGGCGACAGGAACAGCCCAGATACGCAGTATTTT. The rearranged chain carries TRBV29-1 and TRBJ2-3, with TRBD1 as a weak D call on 6 bases. CDR1 and CDR2 are drawn from the germline V gene: SQVTM, ANQGSEA. V is clipped by 7 bases and J by 4 bases, and the sequence between their germline boundaries is 15 bases long. Reading from cysteine to phenylalanine, the CDR3 counts 13 amino acids. Only the CDR3 region is kept as DNA, spanning 39 bases read in frame from base 1.